The clone carrying this T cell receptor beta chain was observed once. This entry belongs to a study of control samples from healthy donors and cancer patients. The CDR3 extends over 16 amino acids. Trimming stripped 6 bases from V and 6 bases from J, with 24 bases between. The V gene's germline CDR1 is MDHEN and CDR2 SYDVKM. Repertoires were generated with immunoSEQ multiplex PCR, while TCRdb's copy carries only in-frame clones and drops some. In the table there are about 57,000 clones, 75% to 95% of which are singletons. The source of this sequence is a man aged 25-40 years with colorectal cancer. This rearrangement joins TRBV28 to TRBJ2-7; D may be TRBD1 or TRBD2 (5 bases each). Sequenced input: PBMCs. DNA for the CDR3: TGTGCCAGCAGCAGCTCGGGGCAGGGTAGTTTCAGCGAGCAGTACGTC. Translated, it gives CASSSSGQGSFSEQYV.